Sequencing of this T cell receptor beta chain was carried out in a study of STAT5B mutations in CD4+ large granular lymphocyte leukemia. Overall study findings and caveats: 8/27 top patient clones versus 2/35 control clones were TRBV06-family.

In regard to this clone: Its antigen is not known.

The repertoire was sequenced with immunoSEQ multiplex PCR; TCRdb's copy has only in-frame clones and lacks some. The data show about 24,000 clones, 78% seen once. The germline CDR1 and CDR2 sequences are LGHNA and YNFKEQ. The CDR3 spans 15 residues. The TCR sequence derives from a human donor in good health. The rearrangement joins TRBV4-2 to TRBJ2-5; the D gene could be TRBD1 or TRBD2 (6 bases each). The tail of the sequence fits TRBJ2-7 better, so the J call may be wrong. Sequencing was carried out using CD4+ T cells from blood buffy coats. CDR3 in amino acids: CASSRQAGPSYEQYF. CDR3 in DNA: TGTGCCAGCAGTCGACAGGCGGGGCCCTCCTACGAGCAGTACTTC.